This section outlines one TCR beta chain sequence together with its context. Using immunoSEQ multiplex PCR, the repertoire was profiled, and TCRdb retains in-frame clones only, with some absent. The top ten hold 9.5% to 15% of the sample, which has about 92,000 clones, around 82% seen once. The data stem from a study of blood T cell repertoires in COVID-19. On the study more broadly: COVID-19 samples from acute and convalescent phases originated in the United States, Italy and Spain.

Germline CDR1 SGHVS, CDR2 FQNEAQ. The J segment lost 13 bases and the V segment lost 5 bases, leaving 10 bases of the junction unmatched. The CDR3 runs to 13 residues. The TCR comes from a human donor in a cohort sampled during active COVID-19. The specimen was peripheral blood. The rearrangement uses TRBV7-8 and TRBJ2-5; 10 bases map to TRBD1. The CDR3, as DNA: TGTGCCAGCAGCCCCCGGGACAGGGGCCTTACGTACTTC. It is translated as CASSPRDRGLTYF.